The rows below give T cell receptor beta chains drawn from one sample of a study of lymphopenia after photon versus proton radiotherapy. Only in-frame clones appear in the TCRdb table, and some are missing; sequencing was by immunoSEQ multiplex PCR. The profile shows about 4,900 clones, more than 70% of them singletons. The sample was peripheral blood, taken from a patient treated with photon-based radiotherapy. These receptors originate from an elderly man with cholangiocarcinoma. CDR3s include the opening cysteine and the closing phenylalanine or tryptophan. Fields, in order: V gene, J gene, clone size, D gene, CDR3 protein, CDR3 DNA. The D gene is left open where the match is weak. Some rows have no size entry. The others give once, few or many, or a class for an expanded clone.

TRBV6-6	TRBJ2-1	NA	NA	CASSTTQSTSNNEQFF	TGTGCCAGCAGTACCACTCAATCAACTTCTAACAATGAGCAGTTCTTC
TRBV6-6	TRBJ2-1	NA	NA	CASSHNNEQFF	TGTGCCAGCAGTCACAACAATGAGCAGTTCTTC
TRBV11-2	TRBJ2-7	NA	TRBD1	CASSLGGTGALYEQYF	TGTGCCAGCAGCTTAGGGGGGACAGGGGCTCTCTACGAGCAGTACTTC
TRBV18	TRBJ2-1	NA	NA	CASSPLVRGDYNEQFF	TGTGCCAGCTCACCACTGGTGAGGGGGGACTACAATGAGCAGTTCTTC
TRBV7-6	TRBJ1-4	NA	TRBD1	CASSLGQGGEKLFF	TGTGCCAGCAGCCTTGGACAGGGAGGTGAAAAACTGTTTTTT
TRBV7-9	TRBJ2-5	NA	NA	CASTRGGGVETQYF	TGTGCCAGCACCCGAGGGGGTGGGGTGGAGACCCAGTACTTC
TRBV10-3	TRBJ2-1	NA	NA	CAISDSGSSYNEQFF	TGTGCCATCAGTGATTCGGGGAGCTCCTACAATGAGCAGTTCTTC
TRBV18	TRBJ2-2	NA	NA	CASSPLVRAPNTGELFF	TGTGCCAGCTCACCACTAGTCAGGGCCCCGAACACCGGGGAGCTGTTTTTT
TRBV14	TRBJ1-2	NA	NA	CASSQVDGWAYGYTF	TGTGCCAGCAGCCAAGTGGATGGGTGGGCCTATGGCTACACCTTC
TRBV18	TRBJ1-1	NA	NA	CASSVKGDTEAFF	TGTGCCAGCTCCGTAAAGGGGGACACTGAAGCTTTCTTT
TRBV9	TRBJ2-5	NA	NA	CASSARREQETQYF	TGTGCCAGCAGCGCCCGACGGGAACAAGAGACCCAGTACTTC
TRBV2	TRBJ1-2	once	NA	CASSAENYGYTF	TGTGCCAGCAGTGCAGAAAACTATGGCTACACCTTC
TRBV2	TRBJ1-1	NA	NA	CASSEALVGVRNTEAFF	TGTGCCAGCAGTGAAGCGCTTGTTGGGGTCCGGAACACTGAAGCTTTCTTT
TRBV7-2	TRBJ2-1	NA	NA	CASSLGLDPSYNEQFF	TGTGCCAGCAGCTTAGGGTTGGACCCCTCCTACAATGAGCAGTTCTTC
TRBV5-4	TRBJ1-2	NA	TRBD1	CASSYDRAGYGYTF	TGTGCCAGCAGTTACGACAGGGCAGGCTATGGCTACACCTTC
TRBV28	TRBJ2-7	NA	NA	CASSLQQGAYEQYF	TGTGCCAGCAGTTTGCAACAGGGAGCCTACGAGCAGTACTTC
TRBV2	TRBJ2-6	NA	NA	CASTQPIGANVLTF	TGTGCCAGCACCCAGCCCATTGGGGCCAACGTCCTGACTTTC
TRBV5-1	TRBJ1-1	NA	NA	CASSSRTANTEAFF	TGCGCCAGCAGCTCGAGGACGGCGAACACTGAAGCTTTCTTT
TRBV30	TRBJ1-2	NA	NA	CAWIKKEGDYGYTF	TGTGCCTGGATCAAAAAGGAGGGGGACTATGGCTACACCTTC
TRBV25-1	TRBJ2-7	NA	NA	CASSSRGAGSYEQYF	TGTGCCAGCAGCTCTAGGGGGGCCGGCTCCTACGAGCAGTACTTC
TRBV5-4	TRBJ1-2	NA	NA	CASSPEAVYGYTF	TGTGCCAGCTCGCCGGAAGCCGTCTATGGCTACACCTTC
TRBV5-1	TRBJ1-4	NA	NA	CASRQQGGENEKLFF	TGCGCCAGCAGGCAACAGGGAGGTGAAAATGAAAAACTGTTTTTT
TRBV28	TRBJ2-3	NA	TRBD2	CASSSPWRGGGRTDTQYF	TGTGCCAGCAGTTCCCCCTGGCGGGGCGGGGGGCGCACAGATACGCAGTATTTT
TRBV28	TRBJ1-2	NA	TRBD1	CASSSHTGGNYGYTF	TGTGCCAGCAGTTCCCACACAGGGGGCAACTATGGCTACACCTTC
TRBV19	TRBJ1-3	NA	NA	CASSSREVTIYF	TGTGCCAGTAGTTCCCGGGAGGTGACCATATATTTT
TRBV7-3	TRBJ1-2	NA	NA	CASSIGGDYGYTF	TGTGCCAGCAGTATCGGGGGCGACTATGGCTACACCTTC
TRBV5-8	TRBJ1-2	NA	NA	CASGFPRKTYGYTF	TGTGCCAGCGGGTTTCCACGAAAGACCTATGGCTACACCTTC
TRBV5-1	TRBJ2-7	NA	NA	CASSSIGVGEQYF	TGCGCCAGCAGCTCGATAGGGGTTGGCGAGCAGTACTTC
TRBV2	TRBJ1-6	NA	NA	CASSYDSSYNSPLHF	TGTGCCAGCAGTTATGACAGCTCCTATAATTCACCCCTCCACTTT
TRBV28	TRBJ2-5	NA	NA	CASSFRQGGGTQYF	TGTGCCAGCAGTTTTCGGCAGGGTGGGGGGACCCAGTACTTC
TRBV6-1	TRBJ2-7	once	NA	CASSEAFGPYEQYF	TGTGCCAGCAGTGAAGCTTTCGGTCCCTACGAGCAGTACTTC
TRBV6-6	TRBJ1-1	NA	NA	CASYTGGKAFF	TGTGCCAGCTACACGGGGGGGAAAGCTTTCTTT
TRBV11-2	TRBJ2-5	NA	NA	CASSLVPWALQETQYF	TGTGCCAGCAGCTTAGTGCCCTGGGCGCTCCAAGAGACCCAGTACTTC
TRBV28	TRBJ2-7	NA	NA	CASSLINYEQYF	TGTGCCAGCAGTTTAATAAACTACGAGCAGTACTTC
TRBV2	TRBJ2-3	few	TRBD2	CASSAGLAVTDTQYF	TGTGCCAGCAGTGCAGGACTAGCGGTCACAGATACGCAGTATTTT
TRBV5-4	TRBJ2-7	NA	NA	CASSHLGGEKGGEQYF	TGTGCCAGCAGCCATTTGGGGGGAGAGAAAGGGGGCGAGCAGTACTTC
TRBV10-3	TRBJ2-3	NA	TRBD1	CAIRPTGGQDTQYF	TGTGCCATCAGGCCGACAGGGGGCCAAGATACGCAGTATTTT
TRBV10-3	TRBJ1-1	NA	NA	CAIKDGMNTEAFF	TGTGCCATCAAAGACGGCATGAACACTGAAGCTTTCTTT
TRBV2	TRBJ1-5	NA	NA	CASKRDSNQPQHF	TGTGCCAGCAAGAGGGACAGCAATCAGCCCCAGCATTTT
TRBV6-5	TRBJ1-1	NA	NA	CASSTGHVTEAFF	TGTGCCAGCAGTACAGGCCATGTCACTGAAGCTTTCTTT
TRBV6-6	TRBJ2-7	NA	TRBD1	CASQDRVYEQYF	TGTGCCAGCCAGGACAGGGTCTACGAGCAGTACTTC
TRBV14	TRBJ1-2	NA	NA	CASSQMAGWMYGYTF	TGTGCCAGCAGCCAAATGGCAGGGTGGATGTATGGCTACACCTTC
TRBV2	TRBJ2-2	NA	TRBD2	CASGQRGGFAGELFF	TGTGCCAGCGGCCAGCGGGGAGGATTCGCCGGGGAGCTGTTTTTT
TRBV4-1	TRBJ2-1	few	NA	CASSHGTGYNEQFF	TGCGCCAGCAGCCACGGGACGGGATACAATGAGCAGTTCTTC
TRBV7-3	TRBJ1-1	NA	NA	CASSPTVQGGRAFF	TGTGCCAGCAGCCCAACCGTCCAGGGCGGTCGAGCTTTCTTT
TRBV6-5	TRBJ1-2	NA	TRBD1	CASRDDRVWDYTF	TGTGCCAGCAGAGACGACAGGGTTTGGGACTACACCTTC
TRBV30	TRBJ2-5	few	TRBD2	CASTSGDQETQYF	TGTGCCTCGACTAGCGGGGACCAAGAGACCCAGTACTTC
TRBV27	TRBJ1-2	NA	NA	CASNPGAGNYGYTF	TGTGCCAGCAACCCGGGGGCGGGTAACTATGGCTACACCTTC
TRBV29-1	TRBJ2-3	NA	NA	CSADEGGDTQYF	TGCAGCGCCGACGAGGGTGGAGATACGCAGTATTTT
TRBV19	TRBJ1-5	once	TRBD1	CASRDVTGNQPQHF	TGTGCCAGTAGGGATGTGACAGGGAATCAGCCCCAGCATTTT
TRBV5-1	TRBJ1-5	NA	NA	CASSLGPFSNQPQHF	TGCGCCAGCAGCTTGGGACCGTTCTCCAATCAGCCCCAGCATTTT
TRBV6-6	TRBJ1-2	NA	NA	CASSLVYDPYGYTF	TGTGCCAGCAGCCTCGTCTACGACCCCTATGGCTACACCTTC
TRBV28	TRBJ1-5	NA	TRBD1	CASSLGQGGQPQHF	TGTGCCAGCAGTCTAGGACAGGGTGGGCAGCCCCAGCATTTT
TRBV7-9	TRBJ1-2	NA	NA	CASSLVMVNQLINYGYTF	TGTGCCAGCAGCTTAGTGATGGTCAACCAGCTAATTAACTATGGCTACACCTTC
TRBV6-1	TRBJ2-1	NA	NA	CATKGLSSYNEQFF	TGTGCCACCAAGGGTCTCAGCTCCTACAATGAGCAGTTCTTC